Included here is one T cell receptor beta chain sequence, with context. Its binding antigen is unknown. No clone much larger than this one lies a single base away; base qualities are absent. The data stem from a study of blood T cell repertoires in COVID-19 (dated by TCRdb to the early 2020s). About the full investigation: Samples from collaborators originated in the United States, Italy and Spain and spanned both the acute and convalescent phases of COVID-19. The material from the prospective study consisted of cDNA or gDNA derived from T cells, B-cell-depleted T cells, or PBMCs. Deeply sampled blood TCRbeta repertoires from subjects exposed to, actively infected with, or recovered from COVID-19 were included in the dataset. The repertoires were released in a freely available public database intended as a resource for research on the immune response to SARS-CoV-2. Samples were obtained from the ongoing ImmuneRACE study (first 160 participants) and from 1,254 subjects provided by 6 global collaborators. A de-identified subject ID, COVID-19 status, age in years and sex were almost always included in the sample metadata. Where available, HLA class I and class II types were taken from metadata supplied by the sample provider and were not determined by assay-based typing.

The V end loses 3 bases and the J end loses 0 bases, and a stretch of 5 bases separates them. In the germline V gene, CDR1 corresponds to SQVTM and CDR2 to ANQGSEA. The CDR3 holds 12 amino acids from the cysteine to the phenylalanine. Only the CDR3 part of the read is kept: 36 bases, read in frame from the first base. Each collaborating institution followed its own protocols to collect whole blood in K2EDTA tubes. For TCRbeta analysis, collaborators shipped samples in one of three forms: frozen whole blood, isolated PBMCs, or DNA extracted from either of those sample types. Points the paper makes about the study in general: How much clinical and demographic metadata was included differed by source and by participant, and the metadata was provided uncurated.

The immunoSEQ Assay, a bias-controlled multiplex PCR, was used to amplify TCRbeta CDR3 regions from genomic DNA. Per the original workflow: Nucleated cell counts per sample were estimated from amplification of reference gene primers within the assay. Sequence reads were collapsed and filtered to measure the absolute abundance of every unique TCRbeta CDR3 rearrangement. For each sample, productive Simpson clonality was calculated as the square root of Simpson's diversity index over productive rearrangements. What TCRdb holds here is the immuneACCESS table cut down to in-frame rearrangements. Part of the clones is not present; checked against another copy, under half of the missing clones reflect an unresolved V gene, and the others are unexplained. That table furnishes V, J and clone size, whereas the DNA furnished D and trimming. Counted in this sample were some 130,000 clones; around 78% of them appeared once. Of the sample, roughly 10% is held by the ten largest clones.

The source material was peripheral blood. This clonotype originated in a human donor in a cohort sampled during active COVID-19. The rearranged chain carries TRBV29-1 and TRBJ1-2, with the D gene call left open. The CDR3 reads CSVDSANYGYTF. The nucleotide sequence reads TGCAGCGTTGACAGCGCTAACTATGGCTACACCTTC.